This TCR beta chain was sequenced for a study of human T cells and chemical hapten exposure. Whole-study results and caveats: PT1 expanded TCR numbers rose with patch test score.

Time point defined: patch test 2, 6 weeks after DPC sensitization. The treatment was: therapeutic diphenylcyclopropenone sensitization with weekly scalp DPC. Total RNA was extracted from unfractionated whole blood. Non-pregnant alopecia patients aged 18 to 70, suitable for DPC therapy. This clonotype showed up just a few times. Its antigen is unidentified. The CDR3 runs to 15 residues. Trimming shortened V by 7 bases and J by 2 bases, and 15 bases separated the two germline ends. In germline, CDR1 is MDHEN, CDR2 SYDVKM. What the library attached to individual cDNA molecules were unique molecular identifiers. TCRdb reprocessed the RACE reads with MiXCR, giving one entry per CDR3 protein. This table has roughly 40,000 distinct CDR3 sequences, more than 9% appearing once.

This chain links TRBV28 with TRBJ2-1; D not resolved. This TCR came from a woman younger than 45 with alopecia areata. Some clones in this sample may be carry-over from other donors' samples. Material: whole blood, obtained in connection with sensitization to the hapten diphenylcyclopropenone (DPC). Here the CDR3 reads CASITMGWPYNEQFF. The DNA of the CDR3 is TGTGCCAGCATCACGATGGGTTGGCCCTACAATGAGCAGTTCTTC.